Here is one T cell receptor beta chain with its context. Its antigen is undetermined. The sample originates from a study of shared clonotypes between healthy human individuals. Overall study results and limits: Among donors, the sharing of clonotypes was expected to be influenced by sequencing depth.

This CDR3 comprises 15 residues. Per germline, CDR1 SGHNT and CDR2 YYREEE (reference sequence). Trimming stripped 3 bases from V and 4 bases from J, with 15 bases between. Using roughly 200 ng DNA, 25,000 to 35,000 T cell genomes, the sorted-subset replicate PCRs were run. TCRdb's copy holds only in-frame clones and misses some; the assay was immunoSEQ multiplex PCR. The table shows roughly 1,500,000 clones, with 95% to 99% occurring only once. The J gene is TRBJ2-3, the V gene TRBV5-4, with TRBD2 as a possible D gene (6 bases). This receptor was taken from a man aged 30 to 45 in good health. The specimen was naive CD4+ T cells sorted from blood. Subset: CD45RA+ positively selected. DNA of the CDR3: TGTGCCAGCAGCTCCGGGAGCACCCGCCCAGATACGCAGTATTTT. Protein product: CASSSGSTRPDTQYF. Based on the CDR3 plus reference TRBV5-4 and TRBJ2-3, the full variable domain is ETGVTQSPTHLIKTRGQQVTLRCSSQSGHNTVSWYQQALGQGPQFIFQYYREEENGRGNFPPRFSGLQFPNYSSELNVNALELDDSALYLCASSSGSTRPDTQYFGPGTRLTVL.